The 10 T cell receptor beta chains listed next were all sequenced from one sample in a study of T cells in Graves' hyperthyroidism and ophthalmopathy. There were TCR beta CDR3 regions amplified from RNA transcripts. During a first-round RT-PCR of the TCR CDR3, the HTBI primer set was used. TCRdb re-called the multiplex PCR reads with MiXCR, one entry per CDR3 protein. The top ten clones hold around 12% of a sample with 700,000 or so distinct CDR3 sequences, roughly 15% of them seen once. Specimen: blood. Receptor source: a woman between 45 and 65 years old with Graves' ophthalmopathy.

In its sample, this clonotype was seen a few times. The rearrangement links TRBV6-2 or TRBV6-3 to TRBJ2-2, with D possibly being TRBD2 (7 bases). The CDR3 loop spans 18 amino acids. Trimming shortened V by 2 bases and J by 3 bases, and 19 bases separated the two germline ends. CDR1 and CDR2 (germline): MNHEY, SVGEGT. The CDR3 region is CASSYPPSGGSYTGELFF. The CDR3 bases are TGTGCCAGCAGTTACCCGCCCTCGGGGGGCTCATACACCGGGGAGCTGTTTTTT.

This clonotype was detected ten times or more. V gene TRBV6-1 combines with J gene TRBJ1-5; possibly TRBD1 for D (6 bases). Between the trimmed V and J ends, which lost 7 bases and 2 bases, there was a span of 24 bases. Germline V gene sequence: CDR1 MNHNS, CDR2 SASEGT. The CDR3 has 18 amino acids. CDR3 coding DNA: TGTGCCAGCATAAATACCGTCACAGGGCGTCGGGGCAATCAGCCCCAGCATTTT. Translation: CASINTVTGRRGNQPQHF.

This clonotype was counted many times. The rearrangement joins TRBV5-8 to TRBJ1-5; D is uncertain. V was pared by 0 bases and J by 5 bases, with 6 bases between. The CDR3 spans 13 residues. Germline lookup yields CDR1 SGHTS and CDR2 YDEGEE. The CDR3 region has the DNA TGTGCCAGCAGCTTGGGGGAGTATCAGCCCCAGCATTTT. It translates to CASSLGEYQPQHF.

In its sample, this clonotype was seen a few times. The chain links TRBV4-1 to TRBJ2-7, with D perhaps given as TRBD1 or TRBD2 (5 bases each). With 1 base removed from V and 6 bases from J, the gap between germline ends came to 22 bases. This CDR3 spans 17 amino acids. CDR1 and CDR2 from the germline V gene are MGHRA and YSYEKL. CDR3 nucleotides: TGCGCCAGCAGCCAAGCCCGACCCGGGACCCGCGTCGGCGAGCAGTACTTC. It encodes CASSQARPGTRVGEQYF.

This clonotype was seen ten or more times. The chain joins TRBV27 to TRBJ2-7; D possibly uses TRBD1 or TRBD2 (6 bases each). V was pared by 7 bases and J by 3 bases, with 19 bases between. The CDR3 has 15 amino acids. CDR1 and CDR2 (germline): MNHEY, SMNVEV (reference sequence). The CDR3 DNA reads as TGTGCCAGCACCACCGGGGGCAGGGCAAACTACGAGCAGTACTTC. This gives the protein CASTTGGRANYEQYF.

There are many counts of this clonotype. The chain carries TRBV6-5 and TRBJ2-5, with D uncertain. The V gene's germline CDR1 is MNHEY and CDR2 SVGAGI. Deletions cut 2 bases from V and 2 bases from J, with 15 bases between. The CDR3 covers 16 residues. The CDR3 region is CASSYAQITAQETQYF. CDR3 DNA: TGTGCCAGCAGTTACGCCCAGATCACCGCGCAAGAGACCCAGTACTTC.

This clonotype was counted only a few times. The chain links TRBV28 to TRBJ1-1, with 7 positions matching TRBD1. Trimming removed 5 bases from V and 8 bases from J; junction bases left unmatched: 8. The length of the CDR3 is 13 residues. Germline values: CDR1 MDHEN, CDR2 SYDVKM. The CDR3 sequence: CASSRTGTVEAFF. The CDR3 DNA sequence: TGTGCCAGCAGTCGAACTGGGACAGTCGAAGCTTTCTTT.

This clonotype was counted ten times or more. The chain recombines TRBV28 with TRBJ2-3, with 12 bases aligning to TRBD1. V shed 5 bases, J shed 6 bases, and the junction held 9 bases outside the gene matches. CDR3 length: 16 residues. In germline, CDR1 is MDHEN, CDR2 SYDVKM. The CDR3 loop is CASSTGTGGVVDTQYF. The CDR3 nucleotides read TGTGCCAGCAGTACCGGGACAGGGGGCGTAGTGGATACGCAGTATTTT.

The chain joins TRBV10-3 to TRBJ2-1; TRBD2 aligns across 11 bases. J was trimmed by 5 bases and V by 7 bases; bases with no gene match: 7. CDR1 ENHRY and CDR2 SYGVKD come from the germline V gene. The CDR3 loop spans 15 amino acids. This CDR3 reads CAITQLAGEHNEQFF. The CDR3 region has the DNA TGTGCCATCACCCAACTAGCGGGAGAGCACAATGAGCAGTTCTTC.

There are a few counts of this clonotype. The chain links TRBV27 to TRBJ1-1; possible D gene TRBD1, 6 bases. V lost 5 bases, J lost 1 base, and 17 bases lay in between. CDR3 length: 16 amino acids. In germline, CDR1 is MNHEY, CDR2 SMNVEV (reference sequence). The CDR3 here is CASSPLPGQQNTEAFF. CDR3 DNA: TGTGCCAGCAGTCCCTTACCGGGACAACAGAACACTGAAGCTTTCTTT.